The T cell receptor (beta chain) described here comes from a study of cytomegalovirus exposure and HLA in healthy donors (dated by TCRdb to about 2017). Some background on the complete study: According to an earlier analysis of 587 of the donors, about 179 million T cells yielded 117 million unique TCR beta sequences and approximately 280 Gb of sequence data. Donor age, sex, ethnicity and CMV serostatus were compiled together with the repertoire data. The aim of the study was to test whether cataloging public T cell receptors could identify signatures of past pathogen exposure. All discovery cohort repertoires had been generated using a single sequencing platform. The number of typed donors differed by locus: roughly 629-630 for A, B, C, DRB1 and DQB1; some 500 for DQA1; 600 to 610 for DPA1; and some 430 for DPB1. HLA typing covered class I and class II loci at four-digit resolution. Because of strong linkage in the cohort, a handful of DR-DQ haplotypes were treated as single units for association and clustering. High-throughput TCR immunosequencing, statistical association of individual TCRs with disease status, and machine learning were combined to predict cytomegalovirus infection status. Genome-wide SNP genotypes for about 65% of the roughly 700 donors were used in a later genetic analysis, which treated that subset as a discovery cohort. An early release that covered fewer than 800 HLA-typed donors contained approximately 300 gigabases of sequencing data and around 80 million unique TCR sequences. The genetic ancestry cluster associated with self-reported Caucasian donors included 81% of the approximately 430 genotyped donors. An earlier analysis of around 640 of the donors used high-throughput TCR beta sequencing to judge whether each TCR beta V gene segment behaved as functional or pseudogenic. Along with the roughly 670-subject first cohort, a separate validation cohort of more than 90 different subjects was used. Among about 370 genotyped donors of the cohort, an average of roughly 230,000 unique TCR beta nucleotide sequences was sequenced per donor, of which 15% to 20% were non-productive. In the later analysis, no new phenotypic data were used to find candidate immune exposures; instead, reliance was placed on TCR beta sequences and their occurrence across donors. The study profiled the T cell repertoires of 550 to 700 subjects by immunosequencing and related them to cytomegalovirus serostatus. A later analysis re-analyzed previously published TCR beta repertoires from roughly 690 donors and added high-resolution HLA genotyping to study TCR occurrence patterns.

The CDR3 covers 19 residues, taking in both the cysteine and the phenylalanine. The read is trimmed to its CDR3 DNA, 57 bases read in frame from base 1. Trimming removed 0 bases from V and 0 bases from J; the gene matches leave 8 bases unexplained. The germline V gene gives CDR1 as SGDLS and CDR2 as YYNGEE. The cohort consisted of hundreds of healthy bone marrow donors. All cohort members were sampled while nominally healthy, although unrecorded immune exposures were likely present. The donor tested CMV seronegative and was one of the 352 seronegative cohort members. A peripheral blood sample was collected from each donor, and TCR beta sequencing was performed on peripheral blood mononuclear cells. Genomic DNA was extracted from the blood cell samples with the Qiagen DNeasy Blood Extraction Kit. What the work shows at the level of the full study, not this receptor alone: Because counts were too low, around 18 rarely observed V segments, including chromosome 9 orphons, were left out of the earlier analysis of over 550 of the donors. Cytomegalovirus status was reported to be diagnosed by the classifier with high specificity and sensitivity in both the original and validation cohorts. A further reported finding was that TCR beta sequences accurately predicted the HLA-A and HLA-B alleles for most subjects in the first cohort. An association between a missense DCLRE1C variant and V-gene and J-gene trimming of TCR beta chains was found in a later genetic analysis and replicated in an independent cohort. Strong co-occurrence of HLA alleles, especially DR and DQ, made assigning TCR associations to individual alleles difficult. According to a later genetic analysis, donors in an Asian-associated ancestry cluster had fewer N-insertions in productive TCRs than the approximately 710-donor mean. Most CMV-associated TCR beta chains appeared to be HLA-restricted in a later analysis, and the HLA associations seemed to be driven largely by CMV exposure. A later analysis found that HLA-associated TCR beta chains were more clonally expanded and had lower generation probabilities than equally common non-associated chains. In a later analysis, around 17,000 TCR beta sequences were associated with specific HLA alleles at a false discovery rate of 0.05. Three of the identified cytomegalovirus-associated TCR beta chains were confirmed in vitro to be specific for cytomegalovirus antigens. Linkage disequilibrium might explain the correlated functional status among segregating V segments, but an unknown experimental factor could not be ruled out. Some IMGT-functional V segments, including TRBV6-2 and TRBV6-3, could not be distinguished by the 87-base-pair reads and were therefore excluded. Most TCR sequences were seen in very few donors, while some public TCRs were found in many individuals. A cluster of highly shared sequence variants was judged likely to represent a technical artifact of the sequencing pipeline. Sequencing depth was assumed to be roughly uniform across donors in the presence/absence analyses, though that assumption may not hold. It was suggested by the authors that the approach could potentially be generalized to other disease states and immunological phenotypes. Several of the top co-occurrence clusters appeared to be linked to parvovirus B19, influenza, CMV and Epstein-Barr virus, according to a later analysis. Because HLA typing was missing for some donors at each locus, association tests included only the typed subset. Immune exposure information for the cohort was limited to CMV serostatus. The study gave a list of 150 to 200 TCR beta chains associated with cytomegalovirus. A later analysis found that TCR association rates varied across HLA loci, with DRB1 alleles showing the most associated TCRs and HLA-C alleles the fewest. Broadly in line with IMGT annotations, most TCR beta V segments showed up in productive rearrangements about 87% or about 30% of the time in an earlier analysis of 450 to 750 of the donors. Only TCR beta chains were sequenced in this cohort, and the absence of alpha or paired-chain data limited detectable features.

On this clone: The target of this receptor is not known. Per-nucleotide qualities are absent, and no much larger clonotype sits a single base away.

The method behind the library was the immunoSEQ multiplex PCR assay. For the multiplex PCR, a mixture combining 60 forward primers for TCR Vbeta segments and 13 reverse primers for TCR Jbeta segments was used. Amplification of the CDR3 region of rearranged TCR beta genes was performed with a multiplex PCR assay on genomic DNA. The amplified TCR beta libraries were sequenced on the Illumina HiSeq System as 87-base-pair reads. Processing in the source paper ran as follows. A later analysis counted tens of millions of unique TCR beta chains across the 500 to 850 repertoires, and some 11 million of these chains were shared by at least two donors. Raw reads were error-corrected and collapsed into unique sequences with a nearest-neighbor algorithm that merged closely related sequences to remove PCR and sequencing errors. Alignment of CDR3 sequences to IMGT reference sequences was used to assign V, D and J gene segments. Each retained sequence needed at least a six-nucleotide match to both a V gene segment and a J gene segment. Rearrangements were classified as productive when the CDR3 lacked stop codons and remained in frame with V and J, and all other rearrangements were classified as non-productive. CDR3 was defined according to IMGT convention as the region running from the second conserved V-encoded cysteine to the conserved J-encoded phenylalanine. The earlier analysis of a few hundred of the donors excluded any sequence lacking an unambiguous match to a single V gene segment. An earlier analysis of 587 of the donors classified V segments as functional when productive rearrangements were above 56.7% and as segregating when the standard deviation between donors was above 5%. A statistical classification framework was built for diagnosing cytomegalovirus status from the catalog of TCR beta chain sequences. In a later analysis, V and J genes were assigned by comparing TCR nucleotide sequences against IMGT/GENE-DB human TR gene sequences. A later analysis assigned CDR3 sequences and most-parsimonious VDJ recombination scenarios with the TCRdist pipeline. A later analysis defined each TCR beta chain by its CDR3 amino acid sequence plus V-gene family, and excluded reads lacking a unique V-gene family. A later analysis removed 550 to 700 highly shared, low-generation-probability nucleotide sequences to deal with suspected cross-contamination and a sequencing artifact. A later analysis calculated a clonal expansion index for each public chain from normalized within-repertoire ranks of inferred template counts. Generation probabilities in a later analysis came from a VDJ recombination model fitted to out-of-frame rearrangements, and those results were checked against IGoR. A later analysis scored TCR-TCR, TCR-HLA and TCR-CMV co-occurrence with hypergeometric tests, applying a repertoire-size bias correction to TCR pairs. In a later analysis, false discovery rates were estimated by permuting HLA or CMV assignments 20 times. In a later analysis, co-occurring TCRs were grouped with DBSCAN, and TCRdist sequence similarity was added when clustering was performed within HLA-allele-positive subsets. Repertoires with fewer than 30,000 or more than 120,000 public chains, plus five repertoires with anomalous nucleotide sharing, were excluded from co-occurrence clustering. The source is immuneACCESS, and TCRdb retained only in-frame sequences with V and J called. Part of the clones is not carried over; for the studies checked, unresolved V genes explain less than half of this, and the remainder is unexplained. V and J calls and clone size are those listed in that table; D and trimming were worked out from the DNA. The sample contains about 98,000 clones, about three quarters of them found a single time. Clones ranked in the top ten supply about 1.5% of the sample.

The sequencing sample was made of PBMCs. The chain was built from TRBV9 and TRBJ2-6; 8 bases in the middle match TRBD1. This TCR was sampled from a man aged 40-49 years in good health and CMV-seronegative. Here is the DNA: TGTGCCAGCAGCGTAGTTCAGGGGGCGGAAAGCTCTGGGGCCAACGTCCTGACTTTC. Translation gives CASSVVQGAESSGANVLTF.